This T cell receptor beta chain was sequenced for a study of PD-1 blockade in classical Hodgkin lymphoma. Study-level findings and limits: CD4+ TCR diversity, unlike CD8+, rose significantly by C4D1.

Germline CDR1 and CDR2: ENHRY and SYGVKD. The CDR3 runs 13 residues. V lost 10 bases, J lost 8 bases, and 17 bases lay in between. Notes on this clone: The antigen is not known.

Libraries were prepared by immunoSEQ multiplex PCR; TCRdb keeps only in-frame clonotypes and omits some of them. The sample has over 30,000 clones, about nine tenths seen once. Every patient had relapsed following autologous stem cell transplantation, and cohorts differed in brentuximab vedotin exposure. The authors purified CD4+ T cells from thawed PBMCs by magnetic negative selection. Patients showed best responses of complete response, partial response or progressive disease. The sequences come from CD4+ T cells from blood, collected at baseline. The TCR originated in a human donor with classical Hodgkin lymphoma. The chain recombines TRBV10-3 with TRBJ1-4, with TRBD1 as a possible D gene (5 bases). CDR3 nucleotides: TGTGCCACAGGGCCGGGGCGCAGCGAAAAACTGTTTTTT. Translating gives CATGPGRSEKLFF.